The clone carrying this TCR beta chain is classed as medium-sized. The data originate from a study of cytomegalovirus exposure and HLA in healthy donors. PCR amplification relied on 60 Vbeta primers (plus 13 Jbeta primers). Repertoires were generated with immunoSEQ multiplex PCR, while TCRdb's copy carries only in-frame clones and drops some. Altogether some 130,000 clones are present, 65% to 75% being singletons, with the ten largest covering approximately 6.4%. Germline V gene lookup returns CDR1 SGHTS and CDR2 YDEGEE. This CDR3 spans 14 amino acids. J gave up 5 bases and V 5 bases, and 6 bases lay outside the gene matches.

The specimen sequenced was PBMCs. The sequence derives from a woman in her forties or fifties in good health and CMV-seropositive. The chain couples TRBV5-8 to TRBJ2-7; the match to TRBD1 covers 11 bases. The CDR3 is CASSSGQGAHEQYF. The CDR3 region has the DNA TGTGCCAGCAGTTCCGGACAGGGGGCCCACGAGCAGTACTTC.